This entry describes one TCR beta chain. With 0 bases clipped from V and 0 bases from J, the junction kept 4 bases outside the gene matches. The CDR3 contains 18 residues. Germline V gene lookup returns CDR1 SGHNT and CDR2 YYREEE (reference sequence). Clones were sequenced by immunoSEQ multiplex PCR, and TCRdb holds only the in-frame ones, with some missing. Seen here are under 400,000 clones, about nine tenths observed once, and the top ten hold roughly 3.2%. As to treatment: roughly 19 received Ad26.COV2.S at low or high dose, single or two shots; 5 received placebo; per-sample allocation not given. All samples were drawn on day 63, counting from the first vaccine or placebo injection. The data belong to a study of Ad26.COV2.S vaccination and SARS-CoV-2 variants.

The starting material was peripheral blood, obtained in a trial of Ad26.COV2.S vaccine versus placebo. The receptor was derived from a person between 18 and 60 years old who received the Ad26.COV2.S COVID-19 vaccine or a placebo. V usage is TRBV5-4 and J usage is TRBJ2-3; 13 bases align to TRBD2. Here the CDR3 reads CASSLGLLAGGSTDTQYF. In nucleotides, the CDR3 is TGTGCCAGCAGCTTGGGACTACTAGCGGGGGGGAGCACAGATACGCAGTATTTT.